One sample yielded the 9 T cell receptor beta chains listed below, sequenced in a study of blood T cell repertoires in COVID-19. Sequencing was performed with immunoSEQ multiplex PCR; in TCRdb, only in-frame clones are kept and a portion is missing. The sample holds about 150,000 clones, 70% to 90% seen once. Input material: peripheral blood. All receptors come from a woman in her fifties or sixties with COVID-19, enrolled during active disease.

The chain employs TRBV5-1 and TRBJ2-2; 11 bases are shared with TRBD2. The CDR3 contains 16 residues. The V gene end was trimmed by 4 bases and the J gene end by 3 bases; junction bases not matched to a gene: 5. Germline-derived CDR1 and CDR2 are SGHRS and YFSETQ. The CDR3 loop is CASSTATSGDTGELFF. The CDR3 DNA reads TGCGCCAGCAGCACCGCGACTAGCGGGGACACCGGGGAGCTGTTTTTT.

The V and J genes are TRBV7-2 and TRBJ2-7; 9 positions agree with TRBD2. V gave up 2 bases and J gave up 3 bases; unmatched junction bases: 8. In germline, CDR1 is SGHTA, CDR2 FQGNSA. This CDR3 contains 16 residues. The CDR3: CASSLLGSGSHYEQYF. CDR3 sequence (DNA): TGTGCCAGCAGCTTACTGGGTAGCGGGAGCCACTACGAGCAGTACTTC.

This sequence joins TRBV9 and TRBJ1-3; D is uncertain. Looked up from germline, CDR1 is SGDLS and CDR2 is YYNGEE. With 0 bases removed from V and 3 bases from J, the gap between germline ends came to 7 bases. The CDR3 extends over 14 amino acids. In DNA form, the CDR3 reads TGTGCCAGCAGCGTAGGAGGCTTTGGAAACACCATATATTTT. It is translated as CASSVGGFGNTIYF.

The gene calls are TRBV12-3 or TRBV12-4 and TRBJ2-1; D gene uncertain. V shed 3 bases and J shed 3 bases, with 6 bases lying between them. CDR3 length: 13 residues. CDR3 amino acids: CASSFRDYNEQFF. The CDR3 bases are TGTGCCAGCAGTTTTCGAGACTACAATGAGCAGTTCTTC.

The chain combines TRBV6-5 with TRBJ2-1, with TRBD1 as a possible D gene (5 bases). The CDR3 has 16 amino acids. The germline V gene has CDR1 MNHEY and CDR2 SVGAGI. V was clipped by 0 bases and J by 3 bases, with 12 bases between them. The CDR3 reads CASSYSDTLRYNEQFF. CDR3 DNA: TGTGCCAGCAGTTACTCGGACACGCTACGCTACAATGAGCAGTTCTTC.

V gene TRBV28 combines with J gene TRBJ1-4; 11 positions agree with TRBD1. The CDR3 is 13 amino acids. CDR1 and CDR2 from the germline V gene are MDHEN and SYDVKM. V dropped 8 bases and J dropped 8; count of bases not matched to a gene: 4. The CDR3 spells CASGRDRGEKLFF. The CDR3 nucleotides read TGTGCCAGCGGAAGGGACAGGGGGGAAAAACTGTTTTTT. The full variable domain, in which reference TRBV28 and TRBJ1-4 provide the parts outside the CDR3, is DVKVTQSSRYLVKRTGEKVFLECVQDMDHENMFWYRQDPGLGLRLIYFSYDVKMKEKGDIPEGYSVSREKKERFSLILESASTNQTSMYLCASGRDRGEKLFFGSGTQLSVL.

V is TRBV7-8 and J is TRBJ2-2; D uncertain. This CDR3 is built from 15 residues. The V end lost 1 base, the J end lost 5 bases, and 11 bases lay between the germline ends. Germline V gives CDR1 SGHVS, CDR2 FQNEAQ. The CDR3 region has the DNA TGTGCCAGCAGCTTAGTTCGACTGGAAACCGGGGAGCTGTTTTTT. Encoded protein: CASSLVRLETGELFF.

The V and J genes are TRBV19 and TRBJ2-7; TRBD2 matches 11 bases. After removal of 11 bases from V and 6 bases from J, the junction contained 9 bases not matched to a gene. CDR3 length: 13 residues. Per germline, CDR1 LNHDA and CDR2 SQIVND (reference sequence). In DNA, the CDR3 is TGTGCCGTAAGGAGCCTAGCGGGGGGCGAGCAGTACTTC. Translating it yields CAVRSLAGGEQYF.

This chain links TRBV12-3 or TRBV12-4 with TRBJ1-2; TRBD1 agrees at 7 bases. The CDR3 consists of 12 residues. After removal of 6 bases from V and 8 bases from J, the junction contained 6 bases not matched to a gene. CDR3 residues: CASSPPQGGYTF. The CDR3 DNA is TGTGCCAGCAGCCCCCCACAGGGGGGCTACACCTTC.